The clone carrying this TCR beta chain appeared a few times. Its antigen remains unidentified. Expressed TCRB transcripts were sequenced because the entire RNA isolate underwent reverse transcription. About 3.6 million reads were obtained on average from naive, central memory and regulatory T cell samples. This table comes from immunoSEQ multiplex PCR, and its TCRdb copy is limited to in-frame clones, with some not included. The repertoire holds around 200,000 clones, with 13% as singletons. This CDR3 region has 17 residues. V shed 2 bases and J shed 5 bases, with 21 bases lying between them. Germline V gene sequence: CDR1 SGHAT, CDR2 FQNNGV. The record originates from a study of beta chain features in type 1 diabetes. Study background: Sorted cells, some 110 million in number, were examined across all samples. Broader study findings: Shorter TCRB CDR3s, moderately but significantly so, were found in Type 1 diabetes patients in all four CD4+ subsets. The study found that naive, central memory and Treg TCRB repertoires appeared more similar in patients than in healthy donors.

The J gene is TRBJ2-5, the V gene TRBV11-2; TRBD1 might be the D (6 bases). The sequence was obtained from a woman aged 18 to 35 in good health. The sequenced material came from central memory CD4+ T cells from blood. CDR3 region: CASSLNWDLGAGETQYF. Written as DNA, the CDR3 is TGTGCCAGCAGCTTAAATTGGGATTTGGGGGCTGGGGAGACCCAGTACTTC.